This TCR beta chain was identified in a study of blood T cell repertoires in COVID-19. Produced via immunoSEQ multiplex PCR; TCRdb's table is partial and in-frame only. The sample shows 120,000 or so clones, 88% of them seen only once. V was shortened by 6 bases and J by 7 bases, with 13 bases between the two germline ends. The CDR3 extends over 13 amino acids. This clone came up a few times. The sequencing sample was made of peripheral blood. This clonotype was obtained from a human donor in a cohort sampled during active COVID-19. The chain joins TRBV12-3 or TRBV12-4 to TRBJ1-5, with D possibly TRBD1 on 6 matching bases. The DNA for the CDR3 is TGTGCCAGCAGGGACAGCTCTCCCCAGCCCCAGCATTTT. This codes for CASRDSSPQPQHF.